Presented here are 4 T cell receptor beta chains from one specimen sequenced in a study of T cell clonality in common variable immunodeficiency. Study findings and constraints: In common variable immunodeficiency, TCR beta chains reportedly carried fewer deletions and N-nucleotide insertions.

The data were produced by immunoSEQ multiplex PCR, yet TCRdb's version contains in-frame clones alone and is incomplete. The specimen has roughly 6,800 clones, none found just once. Antigen specificity for these receptors is unknown. The source material was peripheral blood mononuclear cells. The receptors derive from a human donor with common variable immunodeficiency.

This clone is categorized as medium-sized. The read stops 3 residues short of the end of the CDR3; the missing end is completed from the germline J gene. The V and J genes are TRBV30 and TRBJ1-4, with 8 bases identical to TRBD1. This CDR3 comprises 12 residues. The germline gives CDR1 GTSNPN, CDR2 SVGIG (reference sequence). V shed 8 bases and J 3 bases; nucleotides not matched to a gene: 2. CDR3 sequence: CAGTGPNEKLFF. Partial CDR3 DNA: TGTGCCGGGACAGGCCCTAATGAAAAA.

This clone was counted between two and nine times. The read falls 3 residues short of the CDR3 end, and the missing part is taken from the germline J gene. V usage is TRBV6-2 or TRBV6-3 and J usage is TRBJ2-7, with TRBD2 matching 14 bases. J lost 4 bases, V lost 2 bases, and 7 bases had no gene match. The CDR3 consists of 17 residues. The germline V gene has CDR1 MNHEY and CDR2 SVGEGT. CDR3 sequence: CASSYGLAGGLTYEQYF. CDR3 DNA (partial): TGTGCCAGCAGTTACGGACTAGCGGGAGGACTAACGTACGAG.

Notes on this clone: The observed sequence ends 3 residues before the CDR3 terminus, with the missing tail filled in from the germline J gene. The chain has TRBV7-3 and TRBJ2-2; 8 positions match TRBD1. This CDR3 is built from 15 residues. Germline values: CDR1 SGHTA, CDR2 FQGTGA. With V trimmed by 3 bases and J by 5 bases, 5 bases remained unmatched. The sequenced part of the CDR3 DNA is TGTGCCAGCAGCTTCGGGACAGGACAAACCGGGGAG. Amino acids: CASSFGTGQTGE. The complete CDR3 sequence is CASSFGTGQTGELFF.

Only a few counts were recorded for this clone. The read ends 3 residues shy of where the CDR3 ends; the end is completed using the germline J gene. V usage is TRBV7-6 and J usage is TRBJ2-2; 9 bases align to TRBD1. Looked up from germline, CDR1 is SGHVS and CDR2 is FNYEAQ. V shed 6 bases and J 0 bases; nucleotides not matched to a gene: 5. This CDR3 contains 16 residues. The CDR3: CASSDGDRANTGELFF. Partial CDR3 DNA: TGTGCCAGCAGTGATGGGGACAGGGCGAACACCGGGGAG.